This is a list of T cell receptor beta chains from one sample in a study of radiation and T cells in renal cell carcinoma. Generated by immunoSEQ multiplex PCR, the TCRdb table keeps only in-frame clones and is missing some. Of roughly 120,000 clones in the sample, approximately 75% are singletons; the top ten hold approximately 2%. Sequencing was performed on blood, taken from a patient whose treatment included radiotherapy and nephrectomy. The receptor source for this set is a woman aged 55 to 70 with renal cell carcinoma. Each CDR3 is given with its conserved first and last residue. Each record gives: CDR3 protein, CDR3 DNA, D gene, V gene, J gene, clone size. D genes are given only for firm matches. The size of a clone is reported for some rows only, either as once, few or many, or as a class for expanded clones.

CDR3: CASSLYAGEQYF; DNA: TGTGCCAGCAGCTTGTACGCGGGCGAGCAGTACTTC; D: -; V: TRBV5-4; J: TRBJ2-7; size: -
CDR3: CASSEEETQYF; DNA: TGTGCCAGCAGTGAAGAAGAGACCCAGTACTTC; D: -; V: TRBV2; J: TRBJ2-5; size: few
CDR3: CASSATVGAGDEKLFF; DNA: TGTGCCAGCAGCGCAACTGTAGGGGCTGGTGATGAAAAACTGTTTTTT; D: -; V: TRBV7-9; J: TRBJ1-4; size: -
CDR3: CASSTPGTGGRNEQFF; DNA: TGTGCCAGCAGCACCCCCGGGACAGGGGGAAGAAATGAGCAGTTCTTC; D: TRBD1; V: TRBV5-4; J: TRBJ2-1; size: -
CDR3: CASSLKAGSSSGNTIYF; DNA: TGTGCCAGCAGCCTAAAGGCTGGGTCCAGCTCTGGAAACACCATATATTTT; D: -; V: TRBV7-6; J: TRBJ1-3; size: once
CDR3: CASSPDRSFYEQYF; DNA: TGTGCCAGCAGCCCCGACAGATCCTTCTACGAGCAGTACTTC; D: -; V: TRBV7-2; J: TRBJ2-7; size: -
CDR3: CASSLLSQETQYF; DNA: TGTGCCAGCAGTTTACTCTCCCAAGAGACCCAGTACTTC; D: -; V: TRBV27; J: TRBJ2-5; size: once
CDR3: CASSLGQGAASHSPLHF; DNA: TGCGCCAGCAGCCTCGGACAGGGGGCAGCTAGTCATTCACCCCTCCACTTT; D: TRBD1; V: TRBV5-1; J: TRBJ1-6; size: -
CDR3: CASFKVEEGARYEQYF; DNA: TGTGCCAGCTTTAAAGTAGAGGAGGGGGCTAGGTACGAGCAGTACTTC; D: -; V: TRBV27; J: TRBJ2-7; size: -
CDR3: CASSSMTVMNTEAFF; DNA: TGTGCCAGCAGCAGTATGACAGTCATGAACACTGAAGCTTTCTTT; D: -; V: TRBV5-5; J: TRBJ1-1; size: -
CDR3: CSANRNRVSFF; DNA: TGCAGTGCAAATAGGAACAGGGTTTCTTTCTTT; D: -; V: TRBV20-1; J: TRBJ1-1; size: few
CDR3: CASSTSHRDQETQYF; DNA: TGTGCCAGCAGTACCTCACACAGGGACCAAGAGACCCAGTACTTC; D: -; V: TRBV6-5; J: TRBJ2-5; size: -
CDR3: CASSYAGMNNQPQHF; DNA: TGTGCCAGCAGTTACGCTGGGATGAACAATCAGCCCCAGCATTTT; D: -; V: TRBV2; J: TRBJ1-5; size: few
CDR3: CASSAGQGYNEQFF; DNA: TGTGCCAGCAGCGCGGGACAGGGGTACAATGAGCAGTTCTTC; D: TRBD1; V: TRBV5-6; J: TRBJ2-1; size: -
CDR3: CASSVTGSQETQYF; DNA: TGTGCCAGCAGCGTGACAGGGTCACAAGAGACCCAGTACTTC; D: TRBD1; V: TRBV9; J: TRBJ2-5; size: -
CDR3: CASSYGLAVHPGEQYF; DNA: TGTGCCAGCAGTTACGGACTAGCGGTCCACCCGGGCGAGCAGTACTTC; D: TRBD2; V: TRBV6-5; J: TRBJ2-7; size: -
CDR3: CASLAGREQFF; DNA: TGTGCCAGTCTTGCGGGACGGGAGCAGTTCTTC; D: -; V: TRBV19; J: TRBJ2-1; size: -
CDR3: CASSFSRGPSYNEQFF; DNA: TGTGCCAGCAGCTTTTCCAGGGGGCCCTCCTACAATGAGCAGTTCTTC; D: TRBD1; V: TRBV6-6; J: TRBJ2-1; size: -
CDR3: CASSWDSGGVQETQYF; DNA: TGTGCCAGCAGCTGGGATAGCGGGGGAGTACAAGAGACCCAGTACTTC; D: TRBD2; V: TRBV5-4; J: TRBJ2-5; size: -
CDR3: CASSIPSRANTEAFF; DNA: TGTGCCAGTAGTATACCGTCACGGGCGAACACTGAAGCTTTCTTT; D: -; V: TRBV19; J: TRBJ1-1; size: -
CDR3: CASSQAGSSGNTIYF; DNA: TGTGCCAGCAGCCAGGCGGGGAGCTCTGGAAACACCATATATTTT; D: -; V: TRBV6-5; J: TRBJ1-3; size: -
CDR3: CASSQDSLANTEAFF; DNA: TGTGCCAGCAGCCAAGACAGTTTAGCGAACACTGAAGCTTTCTTT; D: -; V: TRBV4-2; J: TRBJ1-1; size: -
CDR3: CASSYSKMDEQYF; DNA: TGTGCCAGCAGTTACTCGAAAATGGACGAGCAGTACTTC; D: -; V: TRBV6-5; J: TRBJ2-7; size: -